Each of the 21 T cell receptor beta chains below was sequenced from the same sample in a study of cytomegalovirus exposure and HLA in healthy donors. Primers for the PCR totalled 60 Vbeta and 13 Jbeta. Here immunoSEQ multiplex PCR was the method, and the copy in TCRdb shows in-frame clones only, minus some. The table records 95,000 to 100,000 clones, more than 80% of them present only once. The specimen sequenced was PBMCs. Every receptor here comes from a man between 25 and 39 years old in good health and CMV-seronegative.

The CDR3 region is CASSFPLDRGLRGDTQYF. DNA of the CDR3: TGTGCCAGCAGCTTTCCCCTAGACAGGGGGCTTCGCGGAGATACGCAGTATTTT. V is TRBV7-8 and J is TRBJ2-3; 10 nucleotides line up with TRBD1. The germline V gene has CDR1 SGHVS and CDR2 FQNEAQ. Trimming took 3 bases from V and 5 from J; bases not matched to a gene: 14. The length of the CDR3 is 18 residues.

The chain is built from TRBV7-9 and TRBJ1-4; TRBD1 matches at 7 bases. The germline CDR1 and CDR2 sequences are SEHNR and FQNEAQ (reference sequence). The CDR3 has 17 amino acids. J was trimmed by 3 bases and V by 1 base; bases with no gene match: 8. The CDR3: CASSLGQGVPSNEKLFF. CDR3 bases: TGTGCCAGCAGCTTAGGCCAGGGGGTCCCTTCTAATGAAAAACTGTTTTTT.

V and J are TRBV9 and TRBJ2-1, with 7 bases matching TRBD2. This CDR3 contains 15 residues. Germline CDR1 reads SGDLS; CDR2 reads YYNGEE. V trimming: 0 bases; J trimming: 4 bases; junction bases outside the gene matches: 4. CDR3 region: CASSVGAGMYNEQFF. Written as DNA, the CDR3 is TGTGCCAGCAGCGTAGGAGCGGGAATGTACAATGAGCAGTTCTTC.

This sequence joins TRBV15 and TRBJ2-7; TRBD2 matches at 7 bases. The CDR3 contains 17 residues. Germline V gives CDR1 LNHNV, CDR2 YYDKDF (reference sequence). V lost 3 bases and J lost 2; bases outside the gene matches: 13. In DNA form, the CDR3 reads TGTGCCACCAGCAGGTTCCCACGCGGGAGCAATCCCTACGAGCAGTACTTC. This translates into CATSRFPRGSNPYEQYF.

The rearrangement uses TRBV6-1 and TRBJ1-5; TRBD1 matches at 7 bases. The CDR3 is made up of 15 amino acids. Unmatched junction bases numbered 3, after V lost 4 bases and J lost 0 bases. CDR1 is MNHNS, CDR2 SASEGT, per germline. CDR3 DNA: TGTGCCAGCAGTGGGACAGGAAATAGCAATCAGCCCCAGCATTTT. It codes for CASSGTGNSNQPQHF.

The chain recombines TRBV30 with TRBJ1-6; a possible D gene is TRBD1 (5 bases). The CDR3 spans 17 residues. Trimming removed 1 base from V and 7 bases from J, with 20 bases in between. Germline-derived CDR1 and CDR2 are GTSNPN and SVGIG (reference sequence). CDR3 DNA: TGTGCCTGGAGTGGGGGGACTCCGGACCTATGGAATTCACCCCTCCACTTT. Its translation is CAWSGGTPDLWNSPLHF. Full variable domain (rest looked up from reference TRBV30 and TRBJ1-6): SQTIHQWPATLVQPVGSPLSLECTVEGTSNPNLYWYRQAAGRGLQLLFYSVGIGQISSEVPQNLSASRPQDRQFILSSKKLLLSDSGFYLCAWSGGTPDLWNSPLHFGNGTRLTVT.

A few counts support this clone. The chain recombines TRBV4-3 with TRBJ2-3; D call uncertain. V lost 0 bases, J lost 2 bases, and 12 bases lay in between. CDR3 length: 16 amino acids. Per germline, CDR1 LGHNA and CDR2 YSLEER. CDR3 region: CASSQESGASTDTQYF. CDR3 in DNA: TGCGCCAGCAGCCAAGAAAGTGGAGCTTCCACAGATACGCAGTATTTT.

The gene calls are TRBV15 and TRBJ1-5, with D possibly TRBD1 on 5 matching bases. Per the germline V gene, CDR1 is LNHNV and CDR2 is YYDKDF (reference sequence). The CDR3 contains 17 residues. V lost 0 bases to trimming and J lost 0 bases, with 12 bases between them. The CDR3 reads CATSRDSGPYSNQPQHF. The CDR3, as DNA: TGTGCCACCAGCAGAGATTCAGGGCCCTATAGCAATCAGCCCCAGCATTTT.

This chain links TRBV27 with TRBJ1-1; TRBD1 matches at 7 bases. V trimming: 7 bases; J trimming: 1 base; junction bases outside the gene matches: 3. The CDR3 spans 13 residues. In germline, CDR1 is MNHEY, CDR2 SMNVEV (reference sequence). CDR3 bases: TGTGCCAGCATCAGACAGGGGAACACTGAAGCTTTCTTT. As protein: CASIRQGNTEAFF.

The CDR3 nucleotides are TGCGCCAGCAGCCTCAAGAGCGGGGGGAACTCCTACGAGCAGTACTTC. Translated, it gives CASSLKSGGNSYEQYF. The chain uses TRBV4-1 and TRBJ2-7, with TRBD2 matching 9 bases. The CDR3 runs 16 residues. V lost 4 bases, J lost 0 bases, and 7 bases stayed unmatched. Per the germline V gene, CDR1 is MGHRA and CDR2 is YSYEKL.

This clone was seen a few times. The rearrangement joins TRBV5-4 to TRBJ1-6; D is uncertain. V lost 2 bases, J lost 0 bases, and 6 bases lay in between. The CDR3 length is 15 residues. Germline V gene sequence: CDR1 SGHNT, CDR2 YYREEE (reference sequence). CDR3 DNA: TGTGCCAGCAGCTTACAGAGCTCCTATAATTCACCCCTCCACTTT. It codes for CASSLQSSYNSPLHF. Variable domain in full (rest from reference TRBV5-4 and TRBJ1-6): ETGVTQSPTHLIKTRGQQVTLRCSSQSGHNTVSWYQQALGQGPQFIFQYYREEENGRGNFPPRFSGLQFPNYSSELNVNALELDDSALYLCASSLQSSYNSPLHFGNGTRLTVT.

V usage is TRBV5-1 and J usage is TRBJ1-1, with D possibly TRBD1 on 6 matching bases. With 4 bases removed from V and 1 base from J, the gap between germline ends came to 14 bases. Germline V gives CDR1 SGHRS, CDR2 YFSETQ. The CDR3 length is 15 residues. The CDR3 coding sequence is TGCGCCAGCAGCAGAACCGGGACAAAGAACACTGAAGCTTTCTTT. Translation: CASSRTGTKNTEAFF.

The chain links TRBV15 to TRBJ2-7, with 8 bases lining up with TRBD1. The CDR3 totals 14 residues. J lost 1 base, V lost 10 bases, and 9 bases had no gene match. The germline V gene encodes CDR1 LNHNV and CDR2 YYDKDF (reference sequence). The DNA for the CDR3 is TGTGCCATTGCCCCGGGACAGGCATCCTACGAGCAGTACTTC. It yields the protein CAIAPGQASYEQYF.

This sequence joins TRBV9 and TRBJ2-5, with a tentative D call TRBD2 (5 bases). Germline lookup yields CDR1 SGDLS and CDR2 YYNGEE. V lost 0 bases and J lost 5, with 8 bases in between. This CDR3 has 13 residues. The DNA for the CDR3 is TGTGCCAGCAGCGTAGCTAGCACGGAGACCCAGTACTTC. Protein product: CASSVASTETQYF.

The V gene is TRBV29-1, the J gene TRBJ1-3, with unresolved D. The CDR3 loop spans 11 amino acids. The V gene's germline CDR1 is SQVTM and CDR2 ANQGSEA. V was trimmed by 2 bases and J by 6 bases, leaving 5 bases between them. In DNA form, the CDR3 reads TGCAGCGTTGAATCCGTAAACACCATATATTTT. Translation gives CSVESVNTIYF.

The chain couples TRBV15 to TRBJ1-4, with 7 bases lining up with TRBD1. Unmatched junction bases numbered 14, after V lost 3 bases and J lost 4 bases. The CDR3 spans 18 residues. Germline values: CDR1 LNHNV, CDR2 YYDKDF (reference sequence). The CDR3 DNA reads TGTGCCACCAGCAGCTTACTCGCCTCAGGGGGGTTTAATGAAAAACTGTTTTTT. As protein: CATSSLLASGGFNEKLFF.

For the CDR3, the DNA is TGTGCCAGCAGCTCCGGGACTAGCGAATACAATGAGCAGTTCTTC. Translating it yields CASSSGTSEYNEQFF. This chain links TRBV5-4 with TRBJ2-1; 10 bases fit TRBD2. The CDR3 totals 15 residues. CDR1 is SGHNT, CDR2 YYREEE, per germline (reference sequence). The V gene end was trimmed by 3 bases and the J gene end by 4 bases; junction bases not matched to a gene: 4.

The V gene is TRBV5-1, the J gene TRBJ2-7, with D possibly being TRBD2 (6 bases). The CDR3 spans 15 residues. Trimming took off 3 bases at V and 2 bases at J, with 15 bases between the two ends. Germline lookup yields CDR1 SGHRS and CDR2 YFSETQ. The CDR3 region is CASSSQAGKPYEQYF. As DNA, the CDR3 is TGCGCCAGCAGCTCCCAAGCGGGTAAACCCTACGAGCAGTACTTC. Combining the CDR3 with reference TRBV5-1 and TRBJ2-7 gives the whole variable domain KAGVTQTPRYLIKTRGQQVTLSCSPISGHRSVSWYQQTPGQGLQFLFEYFSETQRNKGNFPGRFSGRQFSNSRSEMNVSTLELGDSALYLCASSSQAGKPYEQYFGPGTRLTVT.

The chain recombines TRBV29-1 with TRBJ2-7; a possible D gene is TRBD1 (6 bases). The V end lost 6 bases, the J end lost 5 bases, and 8 bases lay between the germline ends. CDR3 length: 10 amino acids. The germline V gene encodes CDR1 SQVTM and CDR2 ANQGSEA. The CDR3 DNA reads as TGCAGCGTCCCAGGGGACGAGCAGTACTTC. Its translation: CSVPGDEQYF.

This clone showed up just once. CDR3 protein: CASSQEAGIETDTQYF. CDR3 nucleotides: TGTGCCAGCAGCCAAGAGGCAGGGATTGAAACAGATACGCAGTATTTT. The genes are TRBV4-2 and TRBJ2-3; D possibly corresponds to TRBD1 (5 bases). Trimming removed 0 bases at V and 3 bases at J, with 13 bases between. Germline CDR1 and CDR2: LGHNA and YNFKEQ. The CDR3 is made up of 16 amino acids.

The chain links TRBV9 to TRBJ1-1; D unclear. Trimming left V 3 bases short and J 2 bases short, with 11 bases between. This CDR3 is 14 amino acids long. Germline loops: CDR1 SGDLS, CDR2 YYNGEE. CDR3 residues: CASSGGGFNTEAFF. The CDR3 coding sequence is TGTGCCAGCAGCGGGGGAGGGTTCAACACTGAAGCTTTCTTT.